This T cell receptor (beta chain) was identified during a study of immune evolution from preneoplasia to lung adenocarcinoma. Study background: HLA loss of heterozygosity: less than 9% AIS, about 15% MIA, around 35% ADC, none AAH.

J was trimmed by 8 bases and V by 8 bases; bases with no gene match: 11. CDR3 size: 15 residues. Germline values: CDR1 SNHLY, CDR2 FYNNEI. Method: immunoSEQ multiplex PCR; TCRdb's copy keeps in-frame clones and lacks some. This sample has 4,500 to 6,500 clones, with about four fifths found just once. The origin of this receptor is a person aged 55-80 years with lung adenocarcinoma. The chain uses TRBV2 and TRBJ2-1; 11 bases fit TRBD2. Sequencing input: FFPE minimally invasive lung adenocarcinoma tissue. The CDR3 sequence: CASGGTSGTRDEQFF. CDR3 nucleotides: TGTGCCAGCGGAGGGACTAGCGGAACTCGGGATGAGCAGTTCTTC.